These 14 T cell receptor beta chains share one sample of origin, sequenced in a study of post-analysis software for immune sequencing data. Notes on the study in general: Elevated frequency relative to controls characterized several TRBV segments in patients, TRBV5-6, TRBV5-1 and TRBV20-1 among them.

Tagging with unique molecular identifiers was a feature of the TCR beta cDNA libraries. TCRdb fed the PCR reads into MiXCR, producing one record per CDR3 protein. Of approximately 690,000 distinct CDR3 sequences in the sample, more than 50% were seen once. No cognate antigen is known for these TCRs. What was sequenced was blood. Source of these receptors: a girl aged 2 to 10 with multiple sclerosis.

Note on this clonotype: One end of the junction varies from germline; a read error may be responsible. The gene calls are TRBV28 and TRBJ2-7; D call uncertain. The CDR3 totals 11 residues. CDR1 is MDHEN and CDR2 is SYDVKM in the germline V gene. The CDR3 spells CASGSSHEQYF. The CDR3 nucleotides read TGTGCCAGCGGGTCCTCCCACGAGCAGTACTTC.

This chain connects TRBV5-1 to TRBJ2-7, with D unresolved. This CDR3 spans 15 amino acids. Germline CDR1 and CDR2: SGHRS and YFSETQ. Deletions cut 1 base from V and 0 bases from J, with 11 bases between. The CDR3 nucleotides read TGCGCCAGCAGCTTGTCGAAAGGAAGCTCCTACGAGCAGTACTTC. As protein: CASSLSKGSSYEQYF. Full variable domain (outside the CDR3, taken from reference TRBV5-1 and TRBJ2-7): KAGVTQTPRYLIKTRGQQVTLSCSPISGHRSVSWYQQTPGQGLQFLFEYFSETQRNKGNFPGRFSGRQFSNSRSEMNVSTLELGDSALYLCASSLSKGSSYEQYFGPGTRLTVT.

This clonotype came up a few times. V is TRBV9 and J is TRBJ1-6, with D perhaps TRBD1 (6 bases). The CDR3 length is 14 residues. Germline values: CDR1 SGDLS, CDR2 YYNGEE. Between the trimmed V and J ends, which lost 4 bases and 15 bases, there was a span of 20 bases. CDR3 bases: TGTGCCAGCAGCTCCAACGCACAGGGTACTCTCCTCCACTTT. Residues: CASSSNAQGTLLHF.

This clonotype was found once. The chain uses TRBV6-1 and TRBJ1-1, with D maybe TRBD1 (6 bases). The germline CDR1 and CDR2 sequences are MNHNS and SASEGT. This CDR3 comprises 14 residues. Trimming stripped 6 bases from V and 6 bases from J, with 17 bases between. CDR3 region: CASSELGGSAEAFF. CDR3 DNA sequence: TGTGCCAGCAGCGAATTAGGGGGTAGCGCTGAAGCTTTCTTT.

This chain joins TRBV29-1 and TRBJ2-1; TRBD2 aligns across 8 bases. Unmatched junction bases numbered 20, after V lost 5 bases and J lost 8 bases. This CDR3 contains 17 residues. Germline assignment: CDR1 SQVTM and CDR2 ANQGSEA. The CDR3 reads CSVSGGGTLEASDEQFF. The DNA of the CDR3 is TGCAGCGTTAGCGGGGGAGGGACACTTGAAGCGAGCGATGAGCAGTTCTTC.

The chain is built from TRBV7-2 and TRBJ2-4, with D possibly being TRBD1 (6 bases). In germline, CDR1 is SGHTA, CDR2 FQGNSA. This CDR3 has 18 amino acids. Trimming cost V 3 bases and J 0 bases, with 18 bases left between them. CDR3 loop: CASSLVPGGPLAKNIQYF. CDR3 DNA sequence: TGTGCCAGCAGCTTGGTCCCTGGGGGCCCACTAGCCAAAAACATTCAGTACTTC. Full variable domain (outside the CDR3, taken from reference TRBV7-2 and TRBJ2-4): GAGVSQSPSNKVTEKGKDVELRCDPISGHTALYWYRQSLGQGLEFLIYFQGNSAPDKSGLPSDRFSAERTGGSVSTLTIQRTQQEDSAVYLCASSLVPGGPLAKNIQYFGAGTRLSVL.

The CDR3 region is CSASESSTYEQYF. As DNA, the CDR3 is TGCAGTGCTAGTGAAAGTTCGACCTACGAGCAGTACTTC. The rearrangement links TRBV20-1 to TRBJ2-7; D unclear. The CDR3 is 13 residues long. V dropped 3 bases and J dropped 2 bases, with 11 bases sitting between them. The V gene's germline CDR1 is DFQATT and CDR2 SNEGSKA (reference sequence).

This chain connects TRBV4-1 to TRBJ1-2; D call uncertain. Germline CDR1 and CDR2: MGHRA and YSYEKL. Trimming cost V 0 bases and J 5 bases, with 13 bases left between them. The CDR3 length is 15 residues. DNA for the CDR3: TGCGCCAGCAGCCAAGATGAAAACAGCGAATATGGCTACACCTTC. Amino acids: CASSQDENSEYGYTF.

V and J are TRBV5-1 and TRBJ2-4, with D possibly being TRBD1 (6 bases). The J call may be faulty, since TRBJ2-7 better matches the DNA end. CDR1 is SGHRS and CDR2 is YFSETQ in the germline V gene. CDR3 length: 14 amino acids. This chain's CDR3 is CASSLGQGFDEQYF. The DNA of the CDR3 is TGCGCCAGCAGCTTGGGGCAGGGGTTCGACGAGCAGTACTTC.

This clonotype occurred a few times. V and J are TRBV5-1 and TRBJ2-1, with TRBD2 as a possible D gene (6 bases). The CDR3 totals 15 residues. The ends were cut back, 0 bases at V and 4 bases at J, with 11 bases in the middle. In germline, CDR1 is SGHRS, CDR2 YFSETQ. CDR3 DNA: TGCGCCAGCAGCTTGGCGGCTAGCGCTTACAATGAGCAGTTCTTC. Its protein product is CASSLAASAYNEQFF.

The rearrangement links TRBV5-1 to TRBJ2-7; a possible D gene is TRBD1 (6 bases). Trimming shortened V by 2 bases and J by 5 bases, and 17 bases separated the two germline ends. The CDR3 is 15 residues long. Germline CDR1 is SGHRS and CDR2 is YFSETQ. The CDR3 is CASSFTTGRLDEQYF. CDR3 DNA: TGCGCCAGCAGCTTTACGACAGGCAGGTTGGACGAGCAGTACTTC. Together with reference TRBV5-1 and TRBJ2-7, the CDR3 gives the full variable domain: KAGVTQTPRYLIKTRGQQVTLSCSPISGHRSVSWYQQTPGQGLQFLFEYFSETQRNKGNFPGRFSGRQFSNSRSEMNVSTLELGDSALYLCASSFTTGRLDEQYFGPGTRLTVT.

This clonotype has a handful of counts. The chain uses TRBV20-1 and TRBJ2-1; a possible D gene is TRBD2 (6 bases). The V end lost 6 bases, the J end lost 0 bases, and 15 bases lay between the germline ends. Germline V gene data show CDR1 as DFQATT and CDR2 as SNEGSKA (reference sequence). This CDR3 has 15 amino acids. The CDR3 nucleotides read TGCAGTGCACCGCGGGGTTTGAGCTCCTACAATGAGCAGTTCTTC. It yields the protein CSAPRGLSSYNEQFF.

The chain couples TRBV20-1 to TRBJ2-7; D may be TRBD2 (6 bases). Trimming took 3 bases from V and 3 from J, leaving 9 bases between them. The CDR3 extends over 12 amino acids. Germline CDR1 and CDR2: DFQATT and SNEGSKA (reference sequence). The CDR3 sequence is CSARGSGYEQYF. CDR3 coding DNA: TGCAGTGCTAGGGGTAGCGGCTACGAGCAGTACTTC.

The gene calls are TRBV20-1 and TRBJ2-1; D not resolved. CDR1 is DFQATT, CDR2 SNEGSKA, per germline (reference sequence). CDR3 length equals 14 residues. V lost 5 bases and J lost 0, with 11 bases in between. CDR3 sequence (DNA): TGCAGTGCTTGGGCCGCCGTCTCCTACAATGAGCAGTTCTTC. Encoded protein: CSAWAAVSYNEQFF.